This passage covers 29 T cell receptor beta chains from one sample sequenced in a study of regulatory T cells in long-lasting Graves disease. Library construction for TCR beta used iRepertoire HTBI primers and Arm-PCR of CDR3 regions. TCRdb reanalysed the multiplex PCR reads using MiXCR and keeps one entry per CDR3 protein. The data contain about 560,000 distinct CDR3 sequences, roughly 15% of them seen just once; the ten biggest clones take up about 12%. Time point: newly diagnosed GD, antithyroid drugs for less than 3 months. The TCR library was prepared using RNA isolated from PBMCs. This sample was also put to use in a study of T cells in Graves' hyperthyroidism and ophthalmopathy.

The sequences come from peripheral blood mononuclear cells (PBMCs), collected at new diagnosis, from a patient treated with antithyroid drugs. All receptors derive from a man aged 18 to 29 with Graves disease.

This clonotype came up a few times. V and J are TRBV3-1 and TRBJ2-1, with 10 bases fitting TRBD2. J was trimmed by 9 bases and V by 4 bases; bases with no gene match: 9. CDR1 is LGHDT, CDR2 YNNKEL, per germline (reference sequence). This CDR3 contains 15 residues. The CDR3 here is CASSPRLAGTVEQFF. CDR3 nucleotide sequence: TGTGCCAGCAGCCCGCGACTAGCGGGTACCGTTGAGCAGTTCTTC.

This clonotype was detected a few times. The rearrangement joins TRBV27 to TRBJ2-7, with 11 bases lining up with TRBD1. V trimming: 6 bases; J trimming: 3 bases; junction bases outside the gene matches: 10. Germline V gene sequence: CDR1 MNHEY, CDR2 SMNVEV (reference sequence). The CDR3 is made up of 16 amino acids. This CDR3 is CASRTPDRGQSYEQYF. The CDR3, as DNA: TGTGCCAGCAGGACCCCGGACAGGGGGCAGAGCTACGAGCAGTACTTC.

The CDR3 DNA reads TGTGCCATCAGTGAAATACGGGAGAACACCGGGGAGCTGTTTTTT. It specifies CAISEIRENTGELFF. The chain has TRBV10-3 and TRBJ2-2; TRBD2 might be the D (5 bases). The CDR3 has 15 residues. Trimming removed 3 bases at V and 1 base at J, with 9 bases between. Germline CDR1 and CDR2: ENHRY and SYGVKD.

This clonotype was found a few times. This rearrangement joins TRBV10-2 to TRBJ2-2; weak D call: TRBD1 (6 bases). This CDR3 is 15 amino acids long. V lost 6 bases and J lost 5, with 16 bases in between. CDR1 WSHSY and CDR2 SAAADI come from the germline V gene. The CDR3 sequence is CASREQGVDTGELFF. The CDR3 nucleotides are TGCGCCAGCAGGGAACAGGGAGTAGATACCGGGGAGCTGTTTTTT.

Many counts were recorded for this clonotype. This CDR3 reads CASSGMYHLSYEQYF. CDR3 sequence (DNA): TGTGCCAGCAGTGGGATGTATCACCTCTCCTACGAGCAGTACTTC. The chain couples TRBV28 to TRBJ2-7; D is unclear. CDR1 and CDR2 from the germline V gene are MDHEN and SYDVKM. The CDR3 runs to 15 residues. V was trimmed by 5 bases and J by 0 bases, leaving 14 bases between them.

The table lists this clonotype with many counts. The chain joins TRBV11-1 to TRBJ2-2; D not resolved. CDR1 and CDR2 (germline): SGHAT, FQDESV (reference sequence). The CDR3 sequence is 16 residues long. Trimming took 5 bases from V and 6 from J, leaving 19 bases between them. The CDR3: CASSDTPGSGAGELFF. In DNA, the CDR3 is TGTGCCAGCAGCGATACGCCCGGGTCTGGGGCCGGGGAGCTGTTTTTT. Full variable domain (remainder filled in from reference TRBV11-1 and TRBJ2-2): EAEVAQSPRYKITEKSQAVAFWCDPISGHATLYWYRQILGQGPELLVQFQDESVVDDSQLPKDRFSAERLKGVDSTLKIQPAELGDSAMYLCASSDTPGSGAGELFFGEGSRLTVL.

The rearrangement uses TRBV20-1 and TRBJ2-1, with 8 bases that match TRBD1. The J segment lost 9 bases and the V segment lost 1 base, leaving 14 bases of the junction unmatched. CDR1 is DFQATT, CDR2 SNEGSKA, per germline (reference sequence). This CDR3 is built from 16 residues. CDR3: CSARGTGPRKGGEQFF. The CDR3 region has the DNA TGCAGTGCTAGAGGGACAGGGCCTCGGAAAGGTGGTGAGCAGTTCTTC.

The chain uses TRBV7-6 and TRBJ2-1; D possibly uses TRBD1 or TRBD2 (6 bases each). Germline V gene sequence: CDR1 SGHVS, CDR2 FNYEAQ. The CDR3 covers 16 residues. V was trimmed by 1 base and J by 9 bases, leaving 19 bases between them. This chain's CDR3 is CASSLEGDFLGGEQFF. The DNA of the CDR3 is TGTGCCAGCAGCTTAGAGGGGGACTTCCTTGGGGGTGAGCAGTTCTTC.

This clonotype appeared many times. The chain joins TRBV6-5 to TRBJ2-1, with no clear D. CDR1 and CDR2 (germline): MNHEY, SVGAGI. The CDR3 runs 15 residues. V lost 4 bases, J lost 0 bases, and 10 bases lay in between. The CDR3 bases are TGTGCCAGCAGTTCAGTTTACTCCTCCTACAATGAGCAGTTCTTC. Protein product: CASSSVYSSYNEQFF.

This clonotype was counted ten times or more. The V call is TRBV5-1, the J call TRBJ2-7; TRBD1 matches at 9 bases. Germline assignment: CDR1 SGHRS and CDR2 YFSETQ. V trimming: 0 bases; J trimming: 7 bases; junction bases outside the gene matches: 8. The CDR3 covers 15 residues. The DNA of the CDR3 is TGCGCCAGCAGCTTGGGAGGACAGGGGTCTAAGGAGCAGTACTTC. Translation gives CASSLGGQGSKEQYF.

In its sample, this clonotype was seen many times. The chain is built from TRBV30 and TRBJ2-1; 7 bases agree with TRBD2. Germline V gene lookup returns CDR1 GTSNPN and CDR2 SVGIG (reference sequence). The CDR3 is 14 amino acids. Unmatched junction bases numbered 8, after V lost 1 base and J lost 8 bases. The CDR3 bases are TGTGCCTGGAGTGCCGGGGGAGCGGGGCATGAGCAGTTCTTC. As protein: CAWSAGGAGHEQFF.

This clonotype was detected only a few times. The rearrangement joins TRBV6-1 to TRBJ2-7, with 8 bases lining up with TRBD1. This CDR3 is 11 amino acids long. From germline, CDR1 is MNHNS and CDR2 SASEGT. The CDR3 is CAADRAYEQYF. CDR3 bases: TGTGCGGCGGACAGGGCCTACGAGCAGTACTTC.

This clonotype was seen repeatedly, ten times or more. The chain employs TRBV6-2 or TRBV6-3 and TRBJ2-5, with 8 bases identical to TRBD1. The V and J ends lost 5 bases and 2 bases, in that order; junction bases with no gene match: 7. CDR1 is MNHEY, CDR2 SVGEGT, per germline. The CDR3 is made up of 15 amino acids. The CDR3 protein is CASSQGQDYQETQYF. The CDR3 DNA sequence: TGTGCCAGCAGTCAGGGACAGGACTATCAAGAGACCCAGTACTTC.

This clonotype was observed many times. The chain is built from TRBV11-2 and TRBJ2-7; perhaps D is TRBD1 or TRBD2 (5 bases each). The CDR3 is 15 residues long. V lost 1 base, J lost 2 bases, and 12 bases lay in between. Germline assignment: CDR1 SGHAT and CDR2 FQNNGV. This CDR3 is CASSLVGATTYEQYF. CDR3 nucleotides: TGTGCCAGCAGCTTAGTCGGGGCCACGACCTACGAGCAGTACTTC.

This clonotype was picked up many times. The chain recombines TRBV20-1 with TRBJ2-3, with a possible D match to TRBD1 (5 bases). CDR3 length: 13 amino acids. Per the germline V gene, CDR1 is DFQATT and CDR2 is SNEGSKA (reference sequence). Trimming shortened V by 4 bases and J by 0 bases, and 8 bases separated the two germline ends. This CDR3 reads CSAIAGSTDTQYF. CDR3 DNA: TGCAGTGCTATCGCAGGGAGCACAGATACGCAGTATTTT.

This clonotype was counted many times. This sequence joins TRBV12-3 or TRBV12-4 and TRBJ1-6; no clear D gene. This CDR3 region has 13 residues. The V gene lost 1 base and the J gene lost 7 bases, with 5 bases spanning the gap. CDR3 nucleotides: TGTGCCAGCAGTTTAGAGGAAAATTCACCCCTCCACTTT. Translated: CASSLEENSPLHF.

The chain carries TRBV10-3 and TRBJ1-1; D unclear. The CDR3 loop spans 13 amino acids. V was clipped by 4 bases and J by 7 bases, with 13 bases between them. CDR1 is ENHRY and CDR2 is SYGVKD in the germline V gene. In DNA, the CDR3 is TGTGCCATCAGTGGGACCGGGAAAGGTGAAGCTTTCTTT. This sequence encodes CAISGTGKGEAFF.

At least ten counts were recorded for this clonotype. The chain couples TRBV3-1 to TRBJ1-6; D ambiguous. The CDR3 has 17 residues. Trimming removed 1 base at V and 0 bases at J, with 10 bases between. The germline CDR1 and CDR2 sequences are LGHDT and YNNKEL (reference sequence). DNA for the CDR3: TGTGCCAGCAGCCAAGGATCCGTTGGCTCCTATAATTCACCCCTCCACTTT. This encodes CASSQGSVGSYNSPLHF.

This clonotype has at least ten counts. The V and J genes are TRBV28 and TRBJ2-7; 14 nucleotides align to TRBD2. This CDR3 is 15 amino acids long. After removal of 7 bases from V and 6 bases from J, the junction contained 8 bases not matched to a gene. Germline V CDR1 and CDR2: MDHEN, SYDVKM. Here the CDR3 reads CASTTGTSGSGEQYF. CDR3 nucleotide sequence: TGTGCCAGCACAACCGGGACTAGCGGGAGTGGCGAGCAGTACTTC.

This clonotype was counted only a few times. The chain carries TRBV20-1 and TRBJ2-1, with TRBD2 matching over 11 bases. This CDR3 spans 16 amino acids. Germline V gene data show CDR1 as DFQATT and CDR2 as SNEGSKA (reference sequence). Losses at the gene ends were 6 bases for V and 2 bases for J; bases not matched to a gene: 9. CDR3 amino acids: CSAQRGLAVAYNEQFF. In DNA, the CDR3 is TGCAGTGCCCAGAGGGGACTAGCGGTAGCCTACAATGAGCAGTTCTTC.

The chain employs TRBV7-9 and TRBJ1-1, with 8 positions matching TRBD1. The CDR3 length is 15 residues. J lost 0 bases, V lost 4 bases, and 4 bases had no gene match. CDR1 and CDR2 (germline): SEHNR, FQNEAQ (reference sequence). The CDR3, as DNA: TGTGCCAGCAGCTATCCGACAGGGGTGAACACTGAAGCTTTCTTT. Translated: CASSYPTGVNTEAFF.

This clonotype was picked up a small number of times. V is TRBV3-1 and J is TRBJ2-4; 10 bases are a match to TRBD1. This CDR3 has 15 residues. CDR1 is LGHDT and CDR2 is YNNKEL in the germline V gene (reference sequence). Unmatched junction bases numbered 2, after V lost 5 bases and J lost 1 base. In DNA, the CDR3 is TGTGCCAGCAGCGACAGGGGGCCCGCCAAAAACATTCAGTACTTC. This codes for CASSDRGPAKNIQYF.

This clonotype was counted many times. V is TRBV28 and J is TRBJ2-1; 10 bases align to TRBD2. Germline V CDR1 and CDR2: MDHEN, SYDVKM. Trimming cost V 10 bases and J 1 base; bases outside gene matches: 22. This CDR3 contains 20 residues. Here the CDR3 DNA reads TGTGCCACAGTGGGCTGGGGTCAAGCGGGAGGGCCGAAATCCTACAATGAGCAGTTCTTC. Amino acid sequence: CATVGWGQAGGPKSYNEQFF.

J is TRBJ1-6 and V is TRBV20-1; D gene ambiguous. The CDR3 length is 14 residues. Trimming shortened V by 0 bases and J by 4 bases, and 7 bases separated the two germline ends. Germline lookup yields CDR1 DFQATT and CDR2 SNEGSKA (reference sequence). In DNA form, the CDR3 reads TGCAGTGCTAGAGATGACACGTATAATTCACCCCTCCACTTT. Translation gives CSARDDTYNSPLHF.

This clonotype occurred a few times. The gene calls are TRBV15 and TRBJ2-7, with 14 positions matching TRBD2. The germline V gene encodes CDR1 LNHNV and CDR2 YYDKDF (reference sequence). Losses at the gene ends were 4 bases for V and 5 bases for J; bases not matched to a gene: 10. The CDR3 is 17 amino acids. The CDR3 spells CATSTTSGRALEDEQYF. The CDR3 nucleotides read TGTGCCACCAGCACGACTAGCGGGAGGGCCCTAGAGGACGAGCAGTACTTC. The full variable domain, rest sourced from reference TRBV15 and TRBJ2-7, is DAMVIQNPRYQVTQFGKPVTLSCSQTLNHNVMYWYQQKSSQAPKLLFHYYDKDFNNEADTPDNFQSRRPNTSFCFLDIRSPGLGDTAMYLCATSTTSGRALEDEQYFGPGTRLTVT.

As DNA, the CDR3 is TGCAGTGCCCAACTCACAGGGGGCGTCTACAATGAGCAGTTCTTC. Residues: CSAQLTGGVYNEQFF. This chain links TRBV20-1 with TRBJ2-1; 9 bases agree with TRBD1. Germline trimming cut 6 bases from V and 3 bases from J; bases unmatched to any gene: 9. The CDR3 has 15 amino acids. The germline gives CDR1 DFQATT, CDR2 SNEGSKA (reference sequence).

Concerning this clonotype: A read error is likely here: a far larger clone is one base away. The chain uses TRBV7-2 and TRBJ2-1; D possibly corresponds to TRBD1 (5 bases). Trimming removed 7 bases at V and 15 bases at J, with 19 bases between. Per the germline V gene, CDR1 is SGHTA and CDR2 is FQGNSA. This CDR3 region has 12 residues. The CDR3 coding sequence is TGTGCCAGCACCAATCCCCCGCAGGGCAGGTTCTTC. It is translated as CASTNPPQGRFF.

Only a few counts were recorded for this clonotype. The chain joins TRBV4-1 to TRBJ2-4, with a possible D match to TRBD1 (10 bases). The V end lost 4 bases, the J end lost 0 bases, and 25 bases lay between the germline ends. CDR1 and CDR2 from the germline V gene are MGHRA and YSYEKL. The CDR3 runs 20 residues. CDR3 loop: CASSRETGGGGAVAKNIQYF. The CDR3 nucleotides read TGCGCCAGCAGCCGGGAGACAGGGGGCGGGGGGGCGGTAGCCAAAAACATTCAGTACTTC.

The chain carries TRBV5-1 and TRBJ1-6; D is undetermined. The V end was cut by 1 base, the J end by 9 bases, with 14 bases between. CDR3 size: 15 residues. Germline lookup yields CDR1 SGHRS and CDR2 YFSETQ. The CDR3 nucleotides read TGCGCCAGCAGCTTGTACTTACCCGAAGCTTCACCCCTCCACTTT. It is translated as CASSLYLPEASPLHF.